This T cell receptor beta chain originates from a study of blood T cell repertoires in COVID-19. V was shortened by 1 base and J by 4 bases, with 10 bases between the two germline ends. Germline loops: CDR1 KGHSH, CDR2 LQKENI. CDR3 length equals 14 residues. The protocol was immunoSEQ multiplex PCR, while the TCRdb copy is restricted to in-frame clones and leaves out a portion. The sample shows over 200,000 clones, approximately 84% of them seen only once. The source of this sequence is a man aged 40-55 years with active or convalescent COVID-19. The sequenced sample was peripheral blood. This chain connects TRBV18 to TRBJ2-5; weak D call: TRBD1 (6 bases). CDR3 sequence: CASSPREGGETQYF. CDR3 coding DNA: TGTGCCAGCTCACCACGGGAAGGGGGAGAGACCCAGTACTTC.